The 32 T cell receptor beta chains below all came from one sample that was sequenced in a study of T cells in localized non-small cell lung cancer. This table comes from immunoSEQ multiplex PCR, and its TCRdb copy is limited to in-frame clones, with some not included. The table shows fewer than 90,000 clones, with around three quarters occurring only once. The source material was PBMCs, sampled before any cancer treatment. The source of these receptors is a man aged 40-75 years with stage II squamous cell lung carcinoma.

The CDR3 DNA follows: TGTGCCAGCAGCCCAGGGGTCTATCAGCCCCAGCATTTT. Protein product: CASSPGVYQPQHF. The J gene is TRBJ1-5, the V gene TRBV11-2; D is perhaps TRBD1 (6 bases). The CDR3 has 13 residues. V was trimmed by 5 bases and J by 5 bases, leaving 10 bases between them. Germline assignment: CDR1 SGHAT and CDR2 FQNNGV.

The chain links TRBV20-1 to TRBJ2-7, with D maybe TRBD1 (5 bases). The germline V gene encodes CDR1 DFQATT and CDR2 SNEGSKA (reference sequence). The CDR3 sequence is 11 residues long. V was shortened by 5 bases and J by 3 bases, with 8 bases between the two germline ends. CDR3 protein: CSAQGYYEQYF. In DNA form, the CDR3 reads TGCAGTGCTCAGGGTTACTACGAGCAGTACTTC.

The V call is TRBV2, the J call TRBJ1-5, with D possibly being TRBD1 (5 bases). V shed 3 bases and J shed 3 bases, with 12 bases lying between them. The CDR3 consists of 15 residues. Germline loops: CDR1 SNHLY, CDR2 FYNNEI. The CDR3 loop reads CASSDLLGANQPQHF. CDR3 nucleotide sequence: TGTGCCAGCAGTGATTTATTAGGGGCCAATCAGCCCCAGCATTTT.

This clone was observed once. The chain carries TRBV5-4 and TRBJ2-4, with TRBD1 identical over 8 bases. The CDR3 contains 15 residues. The ends lost 6 bases at V and 2 bases at J; junction bases unmatched: 7. Looked up from germline, CDR1 is SGHNT and CDR2 is YYREEE (reference sequence). The CDR3 loop reads CASNQQGASKNIQYF. CDR3 bases: TGTGCCAGCAACCAGCAGGGGGCCTCCAAAAACATTCAGTACTTC.

The chain uses TRBV29-1 and TRBJ1-5; D is undetermined. This CDR3 has 11 residues. Trimming took 7 bases from V and 4 from J, leaving 8 bases between them. The germline gives CDR1 SQVTM, CDR2 ANQGSEA. DNA for the CDR3: TGCAGCGGAGGAGAGAATCAGCCCCAGCATTTT. Residues: CSGGENQPQHF.

The chain links TRBV14 to TRBJ2-1, with TRBD2 matching over 7 bases. Germline V gene sequence: CDR1 SGHDN, CDR2 FVKESK. The trim removed 4 bases at V and 4 bases at J, leaving 13 bases unmatched. The CDR3 extends over 17 amino acids. DNA for the CDR3: TGTGCCAGCAGCCCCTCTTCAGGAGCGGGATCTTACAATGAGCAGTTCTTC. It translates to CASSPSSGAGSYNEQFF.

This chain joins TRBV27 and TRBJ2-7, with 7 bases that match TRBD1. V lost 6 bases and J lost 5; bases outside the gene matches: 4. The germline CDR1 and CDR2 sequences are MNHEY and SMNVEV (reference sequence). The CDR3 extends over 12 amino acids. The CDR3 DNA follows: TGTGCCAGCAGCGGACAGGCGGACGAGCAGTACTTC. The encoded protein is CASSGQADEQYF.

The chain is built from TRBV11-3 and TRBJ2-2; D might be TRBD1 (6 bases). The CDR3 totals 14 residues. Per germline, CDR1 SGHNT and CDR2 YENEEA. Trimming took 3 bases from V and 4 from J, leaving 9 bases between them. The CDR3 DNA follows: TGTGCCAGCAGCTTGACAGGTTTCACCGGGGAGCTGTTTTTT. This translates into CASSLTGFTGELFF.

The V gene is TRBV28, the J gene TRBJ1-2, with D possibly TRBD1 on 6 matching bases. CDR1 is MDHEN and CDR2 is SYDVKM in the germline V gene. This CDR3 contains 17 residues. V was shortened by 1 base and J by 4 bases, with 19 bases between the two germline ends. Here the CDR3 reads CASSLLNTRQGLYGYTF. DNA for the CDR3: TGTGCCAGCAGTTTATTAAATACCCGGCAGGGGCTCTATGGCTACACCTTC.

The V and J genes are TRBV19 and TRBJ2-5, with 8 bases matching TRBD1. The V gene's germline CDR1 is LNHDA and CDR2 SQIVND (reference sequence). The CDR3 loop spans 14 amino acids. The V and J ends lost 6 bases and 6 bases, in that order; junction bases with no gene match: 9. CDR3 bases: TGTGCCAGTAGACCGCAGGGGGCGGCGAAGACCCAGTACTTC. This sequence encodes CASRPQGAAKTQYF.

The chain couples TRBV9 to TRBJ2-7; possibly TRBD1 or TRBD2 for D (5 bases each). V was trimmed by 4 bases and J by 2 bases, leaving 16 bases between them. The CDR3 is 15 amino acids. Germline-derived CDR1 and CDR2 are SGDLS and YYNGEE. The DNA of the CDR3 is TGTGCCAGCAGCTTCGAACCGGGACGGACCTACGAGCAGTACTTC. Protein product: CASSFEPGRTYEQYF.

The J gene is TRBJ2-7, the V gene TRBV27; 12 bases are shared with TRBD2. The CDR3 loop spans 18 amino acids. Unmatched junction bases numbered 12, after V lost 6 bases and J lost 0 bases. Germline V gene sequence: CDR1 MNHEY, CDR2 SMNVEV (reference sequence). The CDR3 nucleotides read TGTGCCAGCAGATTAACGGGCGGACTAGCGGGGCCCTCCTACGAGCAGTACTTC. The encoded protein is CASRLTGGLAGPSYEQYF.

The chain has TRBV27 and TRBJ1-5; maybe TRBD1 (5 bases). There are 14 residues in the CDR3. The V gene lost 5 bases and the J gene lost 6 bases, with 14 bases spanning the gap. Germline V CDR1 and CDR2: MNHEY, SMNVEV (reference sequence). The CDR3 is CASSLGRGTQPQHF. CDR3 DNA: TGTGCCAGCAGTCTCGGGAGGGGTACTCAGCCCCAGCATTTT.

The chain uses TRBV4-2 and TRBJ2-1; possibly TRBD2 for D (6 bases). Trimming took off 1 base at V and 8 bases at J, with 15 bases between the two ends. The V gene's germline CDR1 is LGHNA and CDR2 YNFKEQ. The CDR3 contains 15 residues. The CDR3 DNA is TGTGCCAGCAGCCAAGGCGGGAAGGGGCCCGATGAGCAGTTCTTC. It is translated as CASSQGGKGPDEQFF.

This chain links TRBV4-1 with TRBJ2-1, with a possible D match to TRBD1 (6 bases). V was shortened by 4 bases and J by 5 bases, with 12 bases between the two germline ends. This CDR3 contains 14 residues. Germline V gene lookup returns CDR1 MGHRA and CDR2 YSYEKL. The CDR3, as DNA: TGCGCCAGCAGCCTTGGGGACACCAACAATGAGCAGTTCTTC. This translates into CASSLGDTNNEQFF.

J is TRBJ1-2 and V is TRBV29-1, with 7 bases lining up with TRBD1. The germline V gene has CDR1 SQVTM and CDR2 ANQGSEA. The trim removed 6 bases at V and 2 bases at J, leaving 9 bases unmatched. CDR3 length: 14 residues. For the CDR3, the DNA is TGCAGCGTCACACAGGGGACCCGAAACTATGGCTACACCTTC. Translation: CSVTQGTRNYGYTF.

This chain joins TRBV2 and TRBJ2-3, with D tentatively TRBD2 (5 bases). CDR3 length equals 13 residues. Germline-derived CDR1 and CDR2 are SNHLY and FYNNEI. The V and J ends lost 9 bases and 4 bases respectively, with 14 bases between them. The DNA for the CDR3 is TGTGCCAGAAAGAGGGCCGGGGCAGATACGCAGTATTTT. Translated, it gives CARKRAGADTQYF.

The rearrangement links TRBV7-8 to TRBJ1-4; D is undetermined. This CDR3 spans 12 amino acids. Looked up from germline, CDR1 is SGHVS and CDR2 is FQNEAQ. The V end was cut by 5 bases, the J end by 7 bases, with 8 bases between. The DNA of the CDR3 is TGTGCCAGCAGCCCTCGGGGTGAAAAACTGTTTTTT. Translating gives CASSPRGEKLFF.

This chain uses TRBV29-1 with TRBJ2-1, with 9 bases lining up with TRBD1. J was trimmed by 10 bases and V by 3 bases; bases with no gene match: 13. Per germline, CDR1 SQVTM and CDR2 ANQGSEA. The CDR3 loop spans 15 amino acids. For the CDR3, the DNA is TGCAGCGTTGATCGGACAGGGGTGCCCCCTCAGGAGCAGTTCTTC. This encodes CSVDRTGVPPQEQFF.

The gene calls are TRBV21-1 and TRBJ2-1. TRBV21-1 is deemed a pseudogene. This CDR3 region has 18 residues. The CDR3 loop reads CASSNRRQGGFSYNEQFF. For the CDR3, the DNA is TGTGCCAGCAGCAACCGACGCCAGGGGGGGTTCTCCTACAATGAGCAGTTCTTC.

This clone was detected only once. The chain has TRBV5-1 and TRBJ2-2; 8 nucleotides agree with TRBD2. V lost 4 bases and J lost 6; bases outside the gene matches: 11. Germline CDR1 and CDR2: SGHRS and YFSETQ. CDR3 length: 16 amino acids. CDR3 DNA: TGCGCCAGCAGCGTAGAAGCGGGAGCCGGGGCCGGGGAGCTGTTTTTT. This encodes CASSVEAGAGAGELFF.

This clone has just a few counts. The rearrangement uses TRBV7-8 and TRBJ1-1, with D uncertain. The CDR3 totals 13 residues. V was cut by 2 bases and J by 5 bases, with 9 bases left in between. Germline V CDR1 and CDR2: SGHVS, FQNEAQ. In DNA form, the CDR3 reads TGTGCCAGCAGCTTACCACCCCCGACTGAAGCTTTCTTT. This translates into CASSLPPPTEAFF.

The rearrangement links TRBV5-1 to TRBJ2-2; 11 nucleotides agree with TRBD1. The CDR3 loop spans 15 amino acids. Germline V gene data show CDR1 as SGHRS and CDR2 as YFSETQ. J gave up 4 bases and V 4 bases, and 3 bases lay outside the gene matches. DNA of the CDR3: TGCGCCAGCAGCCCGGGGACAGGGGGCACCGGGGAGCTGTTTTTT. Translating it yields CASSPGTGGTGELFF. Drawing the rest from reference TRBV5-1 and TRBJ2-2, the complete variable domain is KAGVTQTPRYLIKTRGQQVTLSCSPISGHRSVSWYQQTPGQGLQFLFEYFSETQRNKGNFPGRFSGRQFSNSRSEMNVSTLELGDSALYLCASSPGTGGTGELFFGEGSRLTVL.

The chain couples TRBV5-6 to TRBJ2-2; 9 bases match TRBD1. CDR1 and CDR2 from the germline V gene are SGHDT and YYEEEE. The CDR3 extends over 14 amino acids. V was clipped by 4 bases and J by 5 bases; unmatched bases: 3. The CDR3 spells CASSQTGGTGELFF. CDR3 nucleotide sequence: TGTGCCAGCAGCCAGACAGGGGGTACCGGGGAGCTGTTTTTT.

The rearrangement links TRBV4-3 to TRBJ2-7, with 7 bases fitting TRBD1. The CDR3 loop spans 14 amino acids. V shed 4 bases, J shed 4 bases, and the junction held 7 bases outside the gene matches. Germline CDR1 LGHNA, CDR2 YSLEER. The CDR3 loop reads CASSPGQDFYEQYF. The DNA of the CDR3 is TGCGCCAGCAGCCCCGGACAGGACTTTTACGAGCAGTACTTC.

The rearrangement links TRBV2 to TRBJ2-3, with D maybe TRBD1 (5 bases). The V end lost 6 bases, the J end lost 4 bases, and 14 bases lay between the germline ends. There are 14 residues in the CDR3. From germline, CDR1 is SNHLY and CDR2 FYNNEI. The CDR3 DNA sequence: TGTGCCAGCAGCGACAGTCTGGCGGCAGATACGCAGTATTTT. Amino acid sequence: CASSDSLAADTQYF.

The count of this clone is one. The chain couples TRBV5-4 to TRBJ1-2, with TRBD1 matching over 11 bases. This CDR3 has 15 amino acids. Germline lookup yields CDR1 SGHNT and CDR2 YYREEE (reference sequence). Germline trimming cut 6 bases from V and 6 bases from J; bases unmatched to any gene: 10. CDR3: CASKDRGRSEDGYTF. CDR3 nucleotide sequence: TGTGCCAGCAAGGACAGGGGGCGAAGTGAGGATGGCTACACCTTC.

The chain recombines TRBV7-2 with TRBJ2-7; D gene unclear. The CDR3 contains 13 residues. CDR1 is SGHTA and CDR2 is FQGNSA in the germline V gene. Trimming removed 5 bases at V and 5 bases at J, with 13 bases between. The CDR3 region has the DNA TGTGCCAGCAGCATCCGACTCAACCACGAGCAGTACTTC. Its translation is CASSIRLNHEQYF.

The chain is built from TRBV9 and TRBJ2-3; 13 bases line up with TRBD2. Germline CDR1 SGDLS, CDR2 YYNGEE. The CDR3 is 19 residues long. The V gene end was trimmed by 0 bases and the J gene end by 2 bases; junction bases not matched to a gene: 9. This chain's CDR3 is CASSVEGTSGTKFTDTQYF. The CDR3 DNA reads TGTGCCAGCAGCGTAGAGGGGACTAGCGGGACAAAATTCACAGATACGCAGTATTTT.

This clone appeared a few times. The rearrangement joins TRBV5-1 to TRBJ2-5, with no clear D. Looked up from germline, CDR1 is SGHRS and CDR2 is YFSETQ. The length of the CDR3 is 13 residues. V lost 2 bases, J lost 2 bases, and 7 bases lay in between. CDR3 nucleotide sequence: TGCGCCAGCAGCTTAAATTTACAAGAGACCCAGTACTTC. It is translated as CASSLNLQETQYF. The full variable domain, with the rest looked up from reference TRBV5-1 and TRBJ2-5, is KAGVTQTPRYLIKTRGQQVTLSCSPISGHRSVSWYQQTPGQGLQFLFEYFSETQRNKGNFPGRFSGRQFSNSRSEMNVSTLELGDSALYLCASSLNLQETQYFGPGTRLLVL.

This chain links TRBV6-5 with TRBJ2-6; D is undetermined. Germline V gives CDR1 MNHEY, CDR2 SVGAGI. This CDR3 contains 15 residues. V lost 0 bases, J lost 4 bases, and 7 bases lay in between. The DNA of the CDR3 is TGTGCCAGCAGTTACTCGGACCGGGGGGCCAACGTCCTGACTTTC. Translation: CASSYSDRGANVLTF.

This chain joins TRBV18 and TRBJ2-5; TRBD2 aligns across 12 bases. The trim removed 3 bases at V and 4 bases at J, leaving 0 bases unmatched. There are 14 residues in the CDR3. Germline CDR1 KGHSH, CDR2 LQKENI. CDR3 protein: CASSPGLAGETQYF. DNA of the CDR3: TGTGCCAGCTCACCGGGACTAGCGGGAGAGACCCAGTACTTC.